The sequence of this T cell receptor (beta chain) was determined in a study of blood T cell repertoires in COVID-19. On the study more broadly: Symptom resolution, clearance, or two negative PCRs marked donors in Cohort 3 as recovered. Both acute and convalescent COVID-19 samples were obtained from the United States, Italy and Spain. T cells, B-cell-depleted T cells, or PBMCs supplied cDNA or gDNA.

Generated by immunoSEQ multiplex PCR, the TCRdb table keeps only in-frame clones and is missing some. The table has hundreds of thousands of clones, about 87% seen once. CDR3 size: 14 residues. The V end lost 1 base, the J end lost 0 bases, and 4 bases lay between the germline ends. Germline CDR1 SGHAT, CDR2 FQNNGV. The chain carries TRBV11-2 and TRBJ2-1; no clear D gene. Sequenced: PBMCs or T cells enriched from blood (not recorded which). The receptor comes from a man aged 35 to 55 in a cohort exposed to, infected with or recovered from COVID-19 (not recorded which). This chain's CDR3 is CASSLGSSYNEQFF. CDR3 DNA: TGTGCCAGCAGCTTAGGGAGCTCCTACAATGAGCAGTTCTTC.